These 19 T cell receptor beta chains were sequenced from one sample in a study of neurological immune-mediated disorders. Regarding time point: longitudinal time-point 2. TCRdb re-called the 5' RACE reads through MiXCR, storing one row per CDR3 protein. The sample yields 70,000 to 90,000 distinct CDR3 sequences, about 5.6% seen once. Material for sequencing was PBMCs. Receptors were obtained from a woman aged 55-69 years with multiple sclerosis.

Ten or more counts support this clonotype. The chain recombines TRBV5-1 with TRBJ2-5; 7 bases align to TRBD1. The CDR3 length is 14 residues. V was clipped by 4 bases and J by 1 base; unmatched bases: 4. Germline V gene data show CDR1 as SGHRS and CDR2 as YFSETQ. This CDR3 is CASSLGQIQETQYF. The DNA for the CDR3 is TGCGCCAGCAGCCTGGGACAGATCCAAGAGACCCAGTACTTC.

This clonotype was seen many times. V is TRBV20-1 and J is TRBJ1-1, with TRBD1 as a possible D gene (5 bases). Germline V gene data show CDR1 as DFQATT and CDR2 as SNEGSKA (reference sequence). CDR3 length: 13 amino acids. The V end lost 6 bases, the J end lost 4 bases, and 15 bases lay between the germline ends. CDR3 sequence (DNA): TGCAGTGCAGGGACCACAACCGGCACTGAAGCTTTCTTT. Encoded protein: CSAGTTTGTEAFF.

This clonotype was seen many times. The genes are TRBV12-3 or TRBV12-4 and TRBJ2-7; maybe TRBD2 (5 bases). The V gene lost 3 bases and the J gene lost 6 bases, with 9 bases spanning the gap. The CDR3 runs to 12 residues. The CDR3 sequence: CASSLSGSEQYF. CDR3 coding DNA: TGTGCCAGCAGTTTGTCGGGGTCCGAGCAGTACTTC.

This clonotype occurred many times. This rearrangement joins TRBV6-5 to TRBJ2-1; the D gene is possibly TRBD1 (6 bases). The CDR3 spans 13 residues. V lost 9 bases and J 7 bases, leaving 16 bases between the germline ends. CDR1 is MNHEY, CDR2 SVGAGI, per germline. The CDR3 DNA sequence: TGTGCCAGTCATACAGGGCTGGGGAATGAGCAGTTCTTC. This sequence encodes CASHTGLGNEQFF.

This clonotype was detected many times. A junction boundary mismatches the germline segment, possibly from a read error. The chain links TRBV18 to TRBJ1-3; D is uncertain. This CDR3 has 14 amino acids. The germline V gene has CDR1 KGHSH and CDR2 LQKENI. CDR3: CASSPQSSGNTIYF. Here the CDR3 DNA reads TGTGCCAGCTCCCCACAGAGCTCTGGAAACACCATATATTTT.

The table lists this clonotype with many counts. The CDR3 DNA follows: TGCAGCGTTGATGAGTACTCTTCAGGTGGTACCTTC. Encoded protein: CSVDEYSSGGTF. This chain joins TRBV29-1 and TRBJ1-2; D not certain. Germline V gene sequence: CDR1 SQVTM, CDR2 ANQGSEA. This CDR3 is built from 12 residues. Deletions cut 3 bases from V and 14 bases from J, with 19 bases between. Together with reference TRBV29-1 and TRBJ1-2, the CDR3 gives the full variable domain: SAVISQKPSRDICQRGTSLTIQCQVDSQVTMMFWYRQQPGQSLTLIATANQGSEATYESGFVIDKFPISRPNLTFSTLTVSNMSPEDSSIYLCSVDEYSSGGTFGSGTRLTVV.

At least ten counts were recorded for this clonotype. V and J are TRBV6-5 and TRBJ1-1; D not certain. CDR3 length equals 15 residues. CDR1 and CDR2 from the germline V gene are MNHEY and SVGAGI. V dropped 0 bases and J dropped 3 bases, with 11 bases sitting between them. CDR3 sequence: CASSYSRQADTEAFF. CDR3 nucleotide sequence: TGTGCCAGCAGTTACTCCAGGCAGGCCGACACTGAAGCTTTCTTT.

This clonotype was recorded at least ten times. The chain is built from TRBV7-2 and TRBJ2-7; D tentatively reads TRBD1 or TRBD2 (5 bases each). V was clipped by 6 bases and J by 9 bases, with 21 bases between them. CDR3 length equals 14 residues. Germline lookup yields CDR1 SGHTA and CDR2 FQGNSA. CDR3 sequence: CASSFGGRLKRQYF. CDR3 in DNA: TGTGCCAGCAGTTTTGGGGGTCGCCTAAAACGGCAGTACTTC.

CDR3 nucleotide sequence: TGTGCCAGCAGCACGGGACAGGGGGCCACTGAAGCTTTCTTT. Translated, it gives CASSTGQGATEAFF. The chain is built from TRBV25-1 and TRBJ1-1; 12 bases match TRBD1. There are 14 residues in the CDR3. Germline trimming cut 6 bases from V and 4 bases from J; bases unmatched to any gene: 3. Germline V CDR1 and CDR2: MGHDK, SYGVNS.

This clonotype came up many times. The rearrangement joins TRBV5-6 to TRBJ1-1; a possible D gene is TRBD1 (6 bases). Germline V gene sequence: CDR1 SGHDT, CDR2 YYEEEE. Trimming left V 0 bases short and J 4 bases short, with 10 bases between. This CDR3 is built from 14 residues. The CDR3 sequence: CASSLVQGVTEAFF. The DNA of the CDR3 is TGTGCCAGCAGCTTGGTACAGGGTGTCACTGAAGCTTTCTTT. The variable domain in full, with the rest retrieved from reference TRBV5-6 and TRBJ1-1, is DAGVTQSPTHLIKTRGQQVTLRCSPKSGHDTVSWYQQALGQGPQFIFQYYEEEERQRGNFPDRFSGHQFPNYSSELNVNALLLGDSALYLCASSLVQGVTEAFFGQGTRLTVV.

This clonotype has a count of ten or more. This sequence joins TRBV5-1 and TRBJ2-5; D call uncertain. Germline V gene lookup returns CDR1 SGHRS and CDR2 YFSETQ. Trimming shortened V by 0 bases and J by 5 bases, and 14 bases separated the two germline ends. The CDR3 length is 15 residues. The CDR3 sequence is CASSLAAAGGETQYF. DNA of the CDR3: TGCGCCAGCAGCTTGGCCGCGGCAGGTGGGGAGACCCAGTACTTC. Variable domain in full (rest from reference TRBV5-1 and TRBJ2-5): KAGVTQTPRYLIKTRGQQVTLSCSPISGHRSVSWYQQTPGQGLQFLFEYFSETQRNKGNFPGRFSGRQFSNSRSEMNVSTLELGDSALYLCASSLAAAGGETQYFGPGTRLLVL.

This clonotype came up a few times. The CDR3 loop is CSARSSGANTGELFF. The CDR3 DNA sequence: TGCAGTGCTCGTTCTAGCGGCGCGAACACCGGGGAGCTGTTTTTT. The gene calls are TRBV20-1 and TRBJ2-2; TRBD2 matches at 7 bases. There are 15 residues in the CDR3. J gave up 0 bases and V 5 bases, and 6 bases lay outside the gene matches. Looked up from germline, CDR1 is DFQATT and CDR2 is SNEGSKA (reference sequence).

This clonotype was recorded at least ten times. V and J are TRBV5-4 and TRBJ1-5; 11 positions agree with TRBD1. The germline V gene encodes CDR1 SGHNT and CDR2 YYREEE (reference sequence). CDR3 length: 16 amino acids. V was clipped by 3 bases and J by 4 bases; unmatched bases: 6. The CDR3 bases are TGTGCCAGCAGCTCGGGGGGGACAGGGGGTAATCAGCCCCAGCATTTT. As protein: CASSSGGTGGNQPQHF.

This clonotype was detected ten times or more. DNA of the CDR3: TGCAGCGGTGGGCTAGCGGGACCTTACAATGAGCAGTTCTTC. Its protein is CSGGLAGPYNEQFF. The rearrangement uses TRBV29-1 and TRBJ2-1, with TRBD2 matching 9 bases. The V gene end was trimmed by 7 bases and the J gene end by 4 bases; junction bases not matched to a gene: 8. This CDR3 spans 14 amino acids. The germline gives CDR1 SQVTM, CDR2 ANQGSEA.

This clonotype was seen repeatedly, ten times or more. The chain couples TRBV28 to TRBJ1-2; no definite D call. Trimming cost V 2 bases and J 0 bases, with 10 bases left between them. Germline V CDR1 and CDR2: MDHEN, SYDVKM. This CDR3 region has 15 residues. CDR3 nucleotides: TGTGCCAGCAGTTTAGGATACACATCTAACTATGGCTACACCTTC. Residues: CASSLGYTSNYGYTF.

This clonotype was found many times. The chain couples TRBV5-1 to TRBJ2-3, with 8 positions matching TRBD2. With 4 bases clipped from V and 2 bases from J, the junction kept 9 bases outside the gene matches. The CDR3 runs 16 residues. Germline V gene sequence: CDR1 SGHRS, CDR2 YFSETQ. CDR3 in DNA: TGCGCCAGCAGCCCGGAGTCGGGACTAGACACAGATACGCAGTATTTT. This encodes CASSPESGLDTDTQYF.

This clonotype showed up many times. CDR3 coding DNA: TGTGCCAGCAGCTTAGATGCGGGACAGGGGAATTCACCCCTCCACTTT. Its protein product is CASSLDAGQGNSPLHF. This chain links TRBV7-6 with TRBJ1-6; 10 nucleotides match TRBD1. This CDR3 comprises 16 residues. Germline CDR1 reads SGHVS; CDR2 reads FNYEAQ. V shed 1 base, J shed 7 bases, and the junction held 4 bases outside the gene matches. Based on the CDR3 plus reference TRBV7-6 and TRBJ1-6, the full variable domain is GAGVSQSPRYKVTKRGQDVALRCDPISGHVSLYWYRQALGQGPEFLTYFNYEAQQDKSGLPNDRFSAERPEGSISTLTIQRTEQRDSAMYRCASSLDAGQGNSPLHFGNGTRLTVT.

This clonotype has at least ten counts. This chain connects TRBV20-1 to TRBJ2-7; 8 bases fit TRBD1. The CDR3 is 13 residues long. J gave up 6 bases and V 3 bases, and 7 bases lay outside the gene matches. The germline V gene encodes CDR1 DFQATT and CDR2 SNEGSKA (reference sequence). CDR3 in DNA: TGCAGTGCTAGTGGGCAGGGGGCGTTCGAGCAGTACTTC. Translating gives CSASGQGAFEQYF.

This clonotype was seen at least ten times. The genes are TRBV27 and TRBJ1-5; D gene uncertain. V was pared by 2 bases and J by 5 bases, with 7 bases between. Germline CDR1 reads MNHEY; CDR2 reads SMNVEV (reference sequence). The CDR3 runs 13 residues. This CDR3 is CASSLAIHQPQHF. The DNA of the CDR3 is TGTGCCAGCAGTTTAGCGATCCATCAGCCCCAGCATTTT.